The clone carrying this T cell receptor (beta chain) was recorded at least ten times. As yet, its antigen is unknown. This sample is part of a study of human T cells and chemical hapten exposure. Study-wide background: Patch tests applied 0.01% DPC to the upper back and were scored after 6 days. Recorded diagnoses among the mostly female patients were alopecia areata, totalis or universalis.

Time point meaning: patch test 1, 2 weeks after DPC sensitization. Treatment meaning: therapeutic diphenylcyclopropenone sensitization with weekly scalp DPC. Alopecia patients, 18 to 70 years old and DPC-suitable, served as donors. Study results and caveats: Alopecia affecting every donor means their immune response may not match healthy people's.

Using its own MiXCR run on the RACE reads, TCRdb lists one record per CDR3 protein. This table holds fewer than 60,000 distinct CDR3 sequences, less than 9.5% found once. CDR3 size: 19 residues. The receptor was isolated from a woman aged 45 to 65 with alopecia areata. Some clones in this sample may be carry-over from other donors' samples. This rearrangement joins TRBV12-2 to TRBJ2-4; TRBD1 is the table's D call, not checked against the DNA. TRBV12-2 is labeled a pseudogene. This specimen consisted of whole blood, obtained in connection with sensitization to the hapten diphenylcyclopropenone (DPC). CDR3 coding DNA: TGTGCAAGTCGCTTACGGACACCAGAATACAATATAGCCAAAAACATTCAGTACTTC. Protein product: CASRLRTPEYNIAKNIQYF.